The clone carrying this TCR beta chain was seen a handful of times. The entry originates in a study of blood T cells in healthy people across ages. Turning to the study itself: T cells yielded about one barcoded beta molecule per two cells through template switching.

It was with a sample-barcoded 5' primer and a J-beta primer mix that a second PCR of about 6 to 12 cycles was run. The authors tagged each cDNA molecule using a template-switch adaptor with 12 random nucleotides. TCRdb analysed the 5' RACE reads with MiXCR anew, one entry per CDR3 protein. Found here are about a million distinct CDR3 sequences, about 51% of them singletons; the top ten hold around a fifth. V lost 0 bases and J lost 4, with 7 bases in between. Germline CDR1 is ENHRY and CDR2 is SYGVKD. The CDR3 has 13 residues. Sample: blood. The clonotype comes from a woman aged 55-70 years in good health. J is TRBJ2-7 and V is TRBV10-3; the D is unclear. The CDR3 here is CAISESVIYEQYF. In DNA, the CDR3 is TGTGCCATCAGTGAGTCGGTCATTTACGAGCAGTACTTC.